This TCR beta chain was sequenced in a study of cytomegalovirus exposure and HLA in healthy donors. Assay used: immunoSEQ multiplex PCR; TCRdb lists only in-frame clones, some missing. The sample includes fewer than 250,000 clones, around 87% of them seen just once. The study drew the donors from its approximately 120-subject validation cohort, separate from the roughly 670-subject first cohort. The receptor was isolated from a woman aged 18-29 years in good health and CMV-seropositive. The specimen sequenced was PBMCs.

The CDR3 region is CASSGGGQETQYF. The CDR3 nucleotides are TGTGCCAGCAGTGGCGGGGGGCAAGAGACCCAGTACTTC. J is TRBJ2-5 and V is TRBV25-1, with TRBD2 matching over 8 bases. V shed 4 bases and J 2 bases; nucleotides not matched to a gene: 0. The CDR3 contains 13 residues. In germline, CDR1 is MGHDK, CDR2 SYGVNS.